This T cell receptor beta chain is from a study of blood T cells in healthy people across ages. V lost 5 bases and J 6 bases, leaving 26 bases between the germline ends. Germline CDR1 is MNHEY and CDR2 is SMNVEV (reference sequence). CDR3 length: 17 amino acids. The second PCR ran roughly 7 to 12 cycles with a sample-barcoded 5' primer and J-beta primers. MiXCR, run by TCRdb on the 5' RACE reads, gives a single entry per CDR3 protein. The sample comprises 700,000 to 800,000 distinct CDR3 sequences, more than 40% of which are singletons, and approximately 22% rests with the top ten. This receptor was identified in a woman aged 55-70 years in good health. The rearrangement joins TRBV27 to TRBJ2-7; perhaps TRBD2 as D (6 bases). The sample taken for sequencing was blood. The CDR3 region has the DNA TGTGCCAGCAGTATCAGGGACTTTCATGACGGGCCGGGCGAGCAGTACTTC. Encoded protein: CASSIRDFHDGPGEQYF.